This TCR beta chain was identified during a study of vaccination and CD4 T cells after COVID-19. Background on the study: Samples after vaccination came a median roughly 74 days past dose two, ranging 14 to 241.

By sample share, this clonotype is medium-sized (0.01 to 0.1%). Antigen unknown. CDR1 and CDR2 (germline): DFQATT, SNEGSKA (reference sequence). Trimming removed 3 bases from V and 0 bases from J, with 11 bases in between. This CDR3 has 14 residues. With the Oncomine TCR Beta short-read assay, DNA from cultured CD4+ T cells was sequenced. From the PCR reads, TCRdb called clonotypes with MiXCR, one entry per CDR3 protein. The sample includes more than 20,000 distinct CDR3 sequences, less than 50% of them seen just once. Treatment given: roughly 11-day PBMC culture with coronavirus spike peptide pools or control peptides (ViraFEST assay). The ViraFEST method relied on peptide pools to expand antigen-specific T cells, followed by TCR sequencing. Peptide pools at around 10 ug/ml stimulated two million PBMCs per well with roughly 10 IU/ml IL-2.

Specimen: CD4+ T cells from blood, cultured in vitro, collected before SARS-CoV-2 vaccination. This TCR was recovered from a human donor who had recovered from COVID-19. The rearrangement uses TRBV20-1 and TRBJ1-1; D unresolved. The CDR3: CSASAQIMNTEAFF. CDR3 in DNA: TGCAGTGCTAGCGCACAGATAATGAACACTGAAGCTTTCTTT.